These 28 T cell receptor beta chains were all obtained from the same sample, sequenced in a study of blood T cell repertoires in COVID-19. Produced via immunoSEQ multiplex PCR; TCRdb's table is partial and in-frame only. The table lists 250,000 to 400,000 clones, around 88% of them singletons. The material sequenced was peripheral blood. The receptors here all came from a woman in her twenties or thirties with COVID-19, enrolled during active disease.

The gene calls are TRBV4-1 and TRBJ1-2; D is possibly TRBD1 (6 bases). Deletions cut 4 bases from V and 4 bases from J, with 22 bases between. Germline CDR1 MGHRA, CDR2 YSYEKL. This CDR3 contains 17 residues. DNA of the CDR3: TGCGCCAGCAGCCCCGAGACAGGCTCTGCGTATGGCTATGGCTACACCTTC. It encodes CASSPETGSAYGYGYTF.

This chain connects TRBV5-4 to TRBJ1-4; D is possibly TRBD1 (5 bases). CDR1 and CDR2 (germline): SGHNT, YYREEE (reference sequence). The CDR3 has 15 residues. Trimming stripped 0 bases from V and 3 bases from J, with 9 bases between. The CDR3 bases are TGTGCCAGCAGCTTGGCGGGGGGTGCTAATGAAAAACTGTTTTTT. Its protein is CASSLAGGANEKLFF.

Here the CDR3 reads CAISGPDRGLSDTQYF. CDR3 nucleotide sequence: TGTGCCATCAGTGGTCCCGACAGGGGGTTATCGGATACGCAGTATTTT. The chain recombines TRBV10-3 with TRBJ2-3; TRBD1 agrees at 9 bases. CDR1 ENHRY and CDR2 SYGVKD come from the germline V gene. V lost 4 bases and J lost 6; bases outside the gene matches: 11. The CDR3 has 16 residues.

This sequence joins TRBV14 and TRBJ1-1; a possible D gene is TRBD1 (6 bases). Per germline, CDR1 SGHDN and CDR2 FVKESK. Trimming removed 5 bases from V and 5 bases from J, with 24 bases in between. This CDR3 has 17 amino acids. The DNA for the CDR3 is TGTGCCAGCAGCATCCGAAGGTGGGGGCAAGAAGGGACTGAAGCTTTCTTT. Residues: CASSIRRWGQEGTEAFF.

This chain uses TRBV7-9 with TRBJ1-2; 11 bases are shared with TRBD1. Germline trimming cut 3 bases from V and 5 bases from J; bases unmatched to any gene: 5. The CDR3 covers 15 residues. Germline lookup yields CDR1 SEHNR and CDR2 FQNEAQ (reference sequence). The CDR3 spells CASSFGQGARYGYTF. The CDR3 region has the DNA TGTGCCAGCAGCTTCGGACAGGGGGCAAGGTATGGCTACACCTTC. Filled out from reference TRBV7-9 and TRBJ1-2, the complete variable domain reads DTGVSQNPRHKITKRGQNVTFRCDPISEHNRLYWYRQTLGQGPEFLTYFQNEAQLEKSRLLSDRFSAERPKGSFSTLEIQRTEQGDSAMYLCASSFGQGARYGYTFGSGTRLTVV.

The chain links TRBV10-3 to TRBJ1-6; the D is unclear. The CDR3 is made up of 13 amino acids. The germline V and J ends were trimmed by 2 bases and 8 bases, with 7 bases remaining between them. CDR1 and CDR2 from the germline V gene are ENHRY and SYGVKD. The CDR3 spells CAISEGGDSPLHF. CDR3 coding DNA: TGTGCCATCAGTGAGGGAGGTGATTCACCCCTCCACTTT.

The V gene is TRBV3-1 (or the pseudogene TRBV3-2), the J gene TRBJ2-1; 12 bases map to TRBD2. V shed 6 bases, J shed 6 bases, and the junction held 6 bases outside the gene matches. This CDR3 spans 15 amino acids. The germline V gene has CDR1 LGHDT and CDR2 YNNKEL (reference sequence). CDR3 bases: TGTGCCAGCAGTCAGCTAGCGGGGGGGCTCAATGAGCAGTTCTTC. This translates into CASSQLAGGLNEQFF.

The chain combines TRBV7-6 with TRBJ1-2, with 10 bases fitting TRBD1. Per the germline V gene, CDR1 is SGHVS and CDR2 is FNYEAQ. The CDR3 consists of 17 residues. V shed 2 bases and J 5 bases; nucleotides not matched to a gene: 11. CDR3 in amino acids: CASSLFMGGDRGYGYTF. In DNA form, the CDR3 reads TGTGCCAGCAGCTTATTTATGGGAGGGGACAGGGGTTATGGCTACACCTTC.

The gene calls are TRBV29-1 and TRBJ2-1; 11 nucleotides agree with TRBD2. Germline lookup yields CDR1 SQVTM and CDR2 ANQGSEA. V lost 2 bases, J lost 5 bases, and 5 bases stayed unmatched. The CDR3 runs to 15 residues. The CDR3 DNA reads TGCAGCGTTGAAAGACTAGCGGGAAAACACAATGAGCAGTTCTTC. It encodes CSVERLAGKHNEQFF.

The rearrangement joins TRBV19 to TRBJ2-2; TRBD2 matches 8 bases. This CDR3 region has 16 residues. The trim removed 4 bases at V and 4 bases at J, leaving 8 bases unmatched. Germline loops: CDR1 LNHDA, CDR2 SQIVND (reference sequence). CDR3 loop: CASSRARGGGTGELFF. As DNA, the CDR3 is TGTGCCAGTAGTAGGGCTCGGGGGGGTGGCACCGGGGAGCTGTTTTTT.

The genes are TRBV11-3 and TRBJ2-3; D not resolved. This CDR3 has 16 residues. Germline CDR1 SGHNT, CDR2 YENEEA. The ends were cut back, 5 bases at V and 0 bases at J, with 15 bases in the middle. CDR3 in DNA: TGTGCCAGCAGCAAAGGAGTCCAGACCAGCACAGATACGCAGTATTTT. Its translation: CASSKGVQTSTDTQYF.

This rearrangement joins TRBV10-2 to TRBJ2-5; 9 positions agree with TRBD1. Germline trimming cut 6 bases from V and 4 bases from J; bases unmatched to any gene: 3. CDR3 length equals 13 residues. CDR1 is WSHSY and CDR2 is SAAADI in the germline V gene. The CDR3: CASRRTGAETQYF. DNA of the CDR3: TGCGCCAGCAGGCGGACAGGGGCAGAGACCCAGTACTTC.

This chain connects TRBV2 to TRBJ1-6, with 9 bases aligning to TRBD1. J was trimmed by 11 bases and V by 7 bases; bases with no gene match: 12. The germline gives CDR1 SNHLY, CDR2 FYNNEI. The CDR3 loop spans 15 amino acids. The CDR3 sequence is CASTITSTGGAPLHF. In DNA, the CDR3 is TGTGCCAGCACCATTACTTCGACAGGGGGAGCACCCCTCCACTTT.

This CDR3 is CASSHGRTMNTDTQYF. The CDR3 DNA sequence: TGTGCCAGCAGCCACGGTAGGACTATGAACACAGATACGCAGTATTTT. V is TRBV14 and J is TRBJ2-3; maybe TRBD2 (6 bases). This CDR3 has 16 amino acids. Trimming shortened V by 3 bases and J by 2 bases, and 15 bases separated the two germline ends. Germline CDR1 reads SGHDN; CDR2 reads FVKESK.

This chain uses TRBV5-4 with TRBJ2-1, with D tentatively TRBD2 (7 bases). V dropped 0 bases and J dropped 8 bases, with 15 bases sitting between them. Germline assignment: CDR1 SGHNT and CDR2 YYREEE (reference sequence). This CDR3 contains 15 residues. The CDR3 DNA follows: TGTGCCAGCAGCTTGGTGCCGGGGGGCATCGATGAGCAGTTCTTC. It yields the protein CASSLVPGGIDEQFF.

The chain joins TRBV15 to TRBJ1-1, with D tentatively TRBD1 (5 bases). V was clipped by 1 base and J by 0 bases, with 9 bases between them. Germline CDR1 and CDR2: LNHNV and YYDKDF (reference sequence). The CDR3 consists of 15 residues. The CDR3 DNA reads as TGTGCCACCAGCAGAGCTAGGGGATTGAACACTGAAGCTTTCTTT. Protein product: CATSRARGLNTEAFF.

V gene TRBV19 combines with J gene TRBJ1-5, with 9 bases fitting TRBD1. CDR1 and CDR2 from the germline V gene are LNHDA and SQIVND (reference sequence). Trimming cost V 5 bases and J 8 bases; bases outside gene matches: 16. The CDR3 runs to 17 residues. The CDR3 sequence is CASSPLSGTGWGEPQHF. DNA of the CDR3: TGTGCCAGTAGTCCCTTATCCGGGACAGGGTGGGGGGAGCCCCAGCATTTT.

This clone was counted a single time. J is TRBJ1-1 and V is TRBV3-1 (or the pseudogene TRBV3-2); no clear D gene. V was clipped by 4 bases and J by 0 bases, with 12 bases between them. The CDR3 totals 15 residues. Germline CDR1 LGHDT, CDR2 YNNKEL (reference sequence). The CDR3 protein is CASSPTIQMNTEAFF. In nucleotides, the CDR3 is TGTGCCAGCAGCCCTACAATACAGATGAACACTGAAGCTTTCTTT.

The gene calls are TRBV7-8 and TRBJ2-2; D might be TRBD1 (6 bases). CDR3 length equals 17 residues. The V gene lost 1 base and the J gene lost 5 bases, with 17 bases spanning the gap. The germline CDR1 and CDR2 sequences are SGHVS and FQNEAQ. CDR3 bases: TGTGCCAGCAGCTTAGGGAGATCAGGGGCCGGGACCGGGGAGCTGTTTTTT. Encoded protein: CASSLGRSGAGTGELFF.

Points on this clone: Other DNA sequences of this sample code for an identical CDR3. The chain employs TRBV28 and TRBJ1-6, with TRBD1 matching over 9 bases. The V segment lost 5 bases and the J segment 10 bases; nucleotides outside the gene matches: 6. The germline V gene encodes CDR1 MDHEN and CDR2 SYDVKM. This CDR3 spans 14 amino acids. For the CDR3, the DNA is TGTGCCAGCAGTCTCACAGGGGGCCCGTCACCCCTCCACTTT. Its protein product is CASSLTGGPSPLHF.

The V and J genes are TRBV19 and TRBJ1-5, with 7 positions matching TRBD1. The CDR3 has 14 residues. The V segment lost 8 bases and the J segment 0 bases; nucleotides outside the gene matches: 4. Germline V gene sequence: CDR1 LNHDA, CDR2 SQIVND (reference sequence). CDR3 sequence: CASAQGYSNQPQHF. The CDR3 nucleotides read TGTGCCAGTGCACAGGGGTATAGCAATCAGCCCCAGCATTTT.

This clone was found once. This chain joins TRBV5-1 and TRBJ2-6; 7 positions agree with TRBD1. The CDR3 totals 19 residues. Germline-derived CDR1 and CDR2 are SGHRS and YFSETQ. Unmatched junction bases numbered 11, after V lost 2 bases and J lost 0 bases. As DNA, the CDR3 is TGCGCCAGCAGCTTAAAAACCGGGACAGCATACTCTGGGGCCAACGTCCTGACTTTC. Amino acid sequence: CASSLKTGTAYSGANVLTF.

The table lists this clone with a few counts. The CDR3 spells CASRRLTPDTEAFF. DNA of the CDR3: TGTGCCAGCAGAAGATTGACACCTGACACTGAAGCTTTCTTT. This chain joins TRBV9 and TRBJ1-1; D ambiguous. The CDR3 length is 14 residues. Trimming took off 5 bases at V and 3 bases at J, with 14 bases between the two ends. Germline CDR1 SGDLS, CDR2 YYNGEE.

For the CDR3, the DNA is TGTGCCACCAGCAGACGGACACCAACTAATGAAAAACTGTTTTTT. This sequence encodes CATSRRTPTNEKLFF. V is TRBV15 and J is TRBJ1-4, with a possible D match to TRBD1 (5 bases). The germline V gene encodes CDR1 LNHNV and CDR2 YYDKDF (reference sequence). Trimming left V 2 bases short and J 0 bases short, with 7 bases between. The CDR3 consists of 15 residues.

The chain recombines TRBV27 with TRBJ1-4, with no clear D. Germline loops: CDR1 MNHEY, CDR2 SMNVEV (reference sequence). The length of the CDR3 is 12 residues. With 3 bases removed from V and 11 bases from J, the gap between germline ends came to 10 bases. Here the CDR3 reads CASSLEGGKLFF. The DNA of the CDR3 is TGTGCCAGCAGTTTGGAGGGCGGCAAACTGTTTTTT.

The chain couples TRBV4-3 to TRBJ2-3; D is possibly TRBD1 (5 bases). CDR3 length equals 15 residues. V dropped 1 base and J dropped 1 base, with 9 bases sitting between them. Germline V gives CDR1 LGHNA, CDR2 YSLEER. The CDR3, as DNA: TGCGCCAGCAGCCAAGTACAGGCGGGCACAGATACGCAGTATTTT. Translation: CASSQVQAGTDTQYF.

The chain combines TRBV29-1 with TRBJ2-5, with 10 bases fitting TRBD2. Germline assignment: CDR1 SQVTM and CDR2 ANQGSEA. J gave up 2 bases and V 5 bases, and 2 bases lay outside the gene matches. This CDR3 has 13 residues. The DNA for the CDR3 is TGCAGCGTTAAGCGGGGGGGACAAGAGACCCAGTACTTC. Its translation: CSVKRGGQETQYF.

V usage is TRBV6-2 or TRBV6-3 and J usage is TRBJ2-7; D gene uncertain. Trimming took 0 bases from V and 2 from J, leaving 8 bases between them. CDR1 is MNHEY and CDR2 is SVGEGT in the germline V gene. CDR3 length equals 14 residues. The CDR3 region is CASSYSGSTYEQYF. In nucleotides, the CDR3 is TGTGCCAGCAGTTACTCGGGCAGTACCTACGAGCAGTACTTC.